These 2 T cell receptor beta chains share one sample of origin, sequenced in a study of T cell changes during pregnancy in multiple sclerosis. TCRdb's copy holds only in-frame clones and misses some; the assay was immunoSEQ multiplex PCR. The profile shows around 56,000 clones, about 95% of them singletons. Sequencing used CD8+ T cells from peripheral blood mononuclear cells, obtained after pregnancy. The receptors derive from a female donor with multiple sclerosis, enrolled in a pregnancy study.

This chain joins TRBV30 and TRBJ2-7; tentatively, D is TRBD2 (5 bases). The CDR3 spans 13 residues. From germline, CDR1 is GTSNPN and CDR2 SVGIG (reference sequence). V lost 7 bases and J 4 bases, leaving 17 bases between the germline ends. As DNA, the CDR3 is TGTGCCTCTTGGAGGCCCCAACCTTACGAGCAGTACTTC. It encodes CASWRPQPYEQYF.

Notes on this clone: One end of the junction is discordant with germline, which a read error may explain. The gene calls are TRBV7-2 and TRBJ2-7; D is possibly TRBD1 (6 bases). Germline CDR1 is SGHTA and CDR2 is FQGNSA. This CDR3 spans 12 amino acids. The CDR3, as DNA: TGTGCCAGCAGCTTCTCCGGACAGCCCTTTAGGTTC. This encodes CASSFSGQPFRF.